This TCR beta chain is from a study of Ad26.COV2.S vaccination and SARS-CoV-2 variants (dated by TCRdb to the early 2020s). For the study in its entirety: Sequencing of the TCRbeta repertoire served to evaluate the specificity and breadth of SARS-CoV-2-reactive T cell receptors following Ad26.COV2.S vaccination. A total of around 32 samples were included in the TCR-sequenced set, comprising around 19 Ad26.COV2.S vaccine recipients, 5 placebo recipients and 8 SARS-CoV-2 convalescent individuals. The full study reports these points: Vaccine and placebo recipients had similar non-spike TCR breadth, a finding consistent with the vaccine containing only spike. Substantial breadth of spike-specific CD8+ and CD4+ T cell responses was reported after vaccination. It was noted by the authors that total T cell responses may have been underestimated by the TCR breadth and depth analyses. Spike-specific TCR breadth was higher in Ad26.COV2.S recipients than in placebo recipients (P = 0.0014).

TCRbeta CDR3 regions were sequenced with the immunoSEQ Assay. After extraction, genomic DNA underwent amplification by bias-controlled multiplex PCR, followed by high-throughput sequencing. The published analysis was carried out like this. To quantify the absolute abundance of each unique TCRbeta CDR3 region, sequences were collapsed and filtered. T cell fraction was estimated by normalization of TCRbeta template counts to usable DNA, with usable DNA being measured through amplification of reference genes present in all nucleated cells. Repertoire TCRs were annotated as SARS-CoV-2-specific by exact matching of V gene, CDR3 amino acid sequence and J gene to a known reactive TCR set. The reference SARS-CoV-2 TCR set came from MIRA and was filtered for enrichment in COVID-19-positive ImmuneCODE repertoires, removing public or cross-reactive TCRs. Using the MIRA antigens, annotated TCRs were further analysed by specific ORF or by position within an ORF. Breadth was defined as annotated unique rearrangements over total unique productive rearrangements; depth was the summed frequency of those rearrangements. Group comparisons of TCR breadth used two-sided Wilcoxon rank-sum tests. The clones in this table, taken by TCRdb from immuneACCESS, are in-frame only. Not every clone is retained; where verified, under half of the shortfall comes from an unresolved V gene, and the cause of the rest is unknown. V, J and clone size derive from that table, while D and trimming were established from the DNA sequence. The sample data list 300,000 to 400,000 clones, and 90% to 95% of these were observed just once. About 3.9% of the sample belongs to the ten largest clones.

The sample's time point label, in plain terms: individuals recovered from natural SARS-CoV-2 infection. A note on this clone: Its antigen specificity is not known. Within one base of it there is no much larger clone, and no base qualities were kept.

The junction shows trimming of 5 bases on V and 7 bases on J, and the gene matches do not reach 11 bases of it. From the cysteine through the phenylalanine, the CDR3 covers 16 amino acids. The sequence is cut down to CDR3 DNA, 48 bases in frame from base 1. Reading the germline V gene gives CDR1 SGHVS and CDR2 FQNEAQ. This sample comprised peripheral blood, obtained after recovery from COVID-19. This receptor was taken from a human donor who had recovered from COVID-19. Here the chain combines TRBV7-8 and TRBJ1-4; TRBD1 fits 9 bases in the junction. The CDR3 region has the sequence CASSQEPRTGAEKLFF. The bases read TGTGCCAGCAGCCAAGAGCCAAGGACAGGGGCTGAAAAACTGTTTTTT.